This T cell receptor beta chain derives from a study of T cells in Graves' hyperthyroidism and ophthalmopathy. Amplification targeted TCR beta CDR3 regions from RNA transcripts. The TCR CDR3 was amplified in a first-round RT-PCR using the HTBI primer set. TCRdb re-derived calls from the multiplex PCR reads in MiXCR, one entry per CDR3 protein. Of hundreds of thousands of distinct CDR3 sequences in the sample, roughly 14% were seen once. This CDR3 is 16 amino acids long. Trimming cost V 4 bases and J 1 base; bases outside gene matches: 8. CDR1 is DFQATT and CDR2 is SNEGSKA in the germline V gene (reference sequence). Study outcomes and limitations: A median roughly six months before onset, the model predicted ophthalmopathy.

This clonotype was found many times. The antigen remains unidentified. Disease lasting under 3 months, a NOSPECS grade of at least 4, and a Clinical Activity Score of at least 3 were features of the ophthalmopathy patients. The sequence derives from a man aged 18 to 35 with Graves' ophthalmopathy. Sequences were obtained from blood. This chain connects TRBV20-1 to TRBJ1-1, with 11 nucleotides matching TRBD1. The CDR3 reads CSATGTGGPKNTEAFF. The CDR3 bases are TGCAGTGCTACCGGGACAGGGGGTCCAAAGAACACTGAAGCTTTCTTT.